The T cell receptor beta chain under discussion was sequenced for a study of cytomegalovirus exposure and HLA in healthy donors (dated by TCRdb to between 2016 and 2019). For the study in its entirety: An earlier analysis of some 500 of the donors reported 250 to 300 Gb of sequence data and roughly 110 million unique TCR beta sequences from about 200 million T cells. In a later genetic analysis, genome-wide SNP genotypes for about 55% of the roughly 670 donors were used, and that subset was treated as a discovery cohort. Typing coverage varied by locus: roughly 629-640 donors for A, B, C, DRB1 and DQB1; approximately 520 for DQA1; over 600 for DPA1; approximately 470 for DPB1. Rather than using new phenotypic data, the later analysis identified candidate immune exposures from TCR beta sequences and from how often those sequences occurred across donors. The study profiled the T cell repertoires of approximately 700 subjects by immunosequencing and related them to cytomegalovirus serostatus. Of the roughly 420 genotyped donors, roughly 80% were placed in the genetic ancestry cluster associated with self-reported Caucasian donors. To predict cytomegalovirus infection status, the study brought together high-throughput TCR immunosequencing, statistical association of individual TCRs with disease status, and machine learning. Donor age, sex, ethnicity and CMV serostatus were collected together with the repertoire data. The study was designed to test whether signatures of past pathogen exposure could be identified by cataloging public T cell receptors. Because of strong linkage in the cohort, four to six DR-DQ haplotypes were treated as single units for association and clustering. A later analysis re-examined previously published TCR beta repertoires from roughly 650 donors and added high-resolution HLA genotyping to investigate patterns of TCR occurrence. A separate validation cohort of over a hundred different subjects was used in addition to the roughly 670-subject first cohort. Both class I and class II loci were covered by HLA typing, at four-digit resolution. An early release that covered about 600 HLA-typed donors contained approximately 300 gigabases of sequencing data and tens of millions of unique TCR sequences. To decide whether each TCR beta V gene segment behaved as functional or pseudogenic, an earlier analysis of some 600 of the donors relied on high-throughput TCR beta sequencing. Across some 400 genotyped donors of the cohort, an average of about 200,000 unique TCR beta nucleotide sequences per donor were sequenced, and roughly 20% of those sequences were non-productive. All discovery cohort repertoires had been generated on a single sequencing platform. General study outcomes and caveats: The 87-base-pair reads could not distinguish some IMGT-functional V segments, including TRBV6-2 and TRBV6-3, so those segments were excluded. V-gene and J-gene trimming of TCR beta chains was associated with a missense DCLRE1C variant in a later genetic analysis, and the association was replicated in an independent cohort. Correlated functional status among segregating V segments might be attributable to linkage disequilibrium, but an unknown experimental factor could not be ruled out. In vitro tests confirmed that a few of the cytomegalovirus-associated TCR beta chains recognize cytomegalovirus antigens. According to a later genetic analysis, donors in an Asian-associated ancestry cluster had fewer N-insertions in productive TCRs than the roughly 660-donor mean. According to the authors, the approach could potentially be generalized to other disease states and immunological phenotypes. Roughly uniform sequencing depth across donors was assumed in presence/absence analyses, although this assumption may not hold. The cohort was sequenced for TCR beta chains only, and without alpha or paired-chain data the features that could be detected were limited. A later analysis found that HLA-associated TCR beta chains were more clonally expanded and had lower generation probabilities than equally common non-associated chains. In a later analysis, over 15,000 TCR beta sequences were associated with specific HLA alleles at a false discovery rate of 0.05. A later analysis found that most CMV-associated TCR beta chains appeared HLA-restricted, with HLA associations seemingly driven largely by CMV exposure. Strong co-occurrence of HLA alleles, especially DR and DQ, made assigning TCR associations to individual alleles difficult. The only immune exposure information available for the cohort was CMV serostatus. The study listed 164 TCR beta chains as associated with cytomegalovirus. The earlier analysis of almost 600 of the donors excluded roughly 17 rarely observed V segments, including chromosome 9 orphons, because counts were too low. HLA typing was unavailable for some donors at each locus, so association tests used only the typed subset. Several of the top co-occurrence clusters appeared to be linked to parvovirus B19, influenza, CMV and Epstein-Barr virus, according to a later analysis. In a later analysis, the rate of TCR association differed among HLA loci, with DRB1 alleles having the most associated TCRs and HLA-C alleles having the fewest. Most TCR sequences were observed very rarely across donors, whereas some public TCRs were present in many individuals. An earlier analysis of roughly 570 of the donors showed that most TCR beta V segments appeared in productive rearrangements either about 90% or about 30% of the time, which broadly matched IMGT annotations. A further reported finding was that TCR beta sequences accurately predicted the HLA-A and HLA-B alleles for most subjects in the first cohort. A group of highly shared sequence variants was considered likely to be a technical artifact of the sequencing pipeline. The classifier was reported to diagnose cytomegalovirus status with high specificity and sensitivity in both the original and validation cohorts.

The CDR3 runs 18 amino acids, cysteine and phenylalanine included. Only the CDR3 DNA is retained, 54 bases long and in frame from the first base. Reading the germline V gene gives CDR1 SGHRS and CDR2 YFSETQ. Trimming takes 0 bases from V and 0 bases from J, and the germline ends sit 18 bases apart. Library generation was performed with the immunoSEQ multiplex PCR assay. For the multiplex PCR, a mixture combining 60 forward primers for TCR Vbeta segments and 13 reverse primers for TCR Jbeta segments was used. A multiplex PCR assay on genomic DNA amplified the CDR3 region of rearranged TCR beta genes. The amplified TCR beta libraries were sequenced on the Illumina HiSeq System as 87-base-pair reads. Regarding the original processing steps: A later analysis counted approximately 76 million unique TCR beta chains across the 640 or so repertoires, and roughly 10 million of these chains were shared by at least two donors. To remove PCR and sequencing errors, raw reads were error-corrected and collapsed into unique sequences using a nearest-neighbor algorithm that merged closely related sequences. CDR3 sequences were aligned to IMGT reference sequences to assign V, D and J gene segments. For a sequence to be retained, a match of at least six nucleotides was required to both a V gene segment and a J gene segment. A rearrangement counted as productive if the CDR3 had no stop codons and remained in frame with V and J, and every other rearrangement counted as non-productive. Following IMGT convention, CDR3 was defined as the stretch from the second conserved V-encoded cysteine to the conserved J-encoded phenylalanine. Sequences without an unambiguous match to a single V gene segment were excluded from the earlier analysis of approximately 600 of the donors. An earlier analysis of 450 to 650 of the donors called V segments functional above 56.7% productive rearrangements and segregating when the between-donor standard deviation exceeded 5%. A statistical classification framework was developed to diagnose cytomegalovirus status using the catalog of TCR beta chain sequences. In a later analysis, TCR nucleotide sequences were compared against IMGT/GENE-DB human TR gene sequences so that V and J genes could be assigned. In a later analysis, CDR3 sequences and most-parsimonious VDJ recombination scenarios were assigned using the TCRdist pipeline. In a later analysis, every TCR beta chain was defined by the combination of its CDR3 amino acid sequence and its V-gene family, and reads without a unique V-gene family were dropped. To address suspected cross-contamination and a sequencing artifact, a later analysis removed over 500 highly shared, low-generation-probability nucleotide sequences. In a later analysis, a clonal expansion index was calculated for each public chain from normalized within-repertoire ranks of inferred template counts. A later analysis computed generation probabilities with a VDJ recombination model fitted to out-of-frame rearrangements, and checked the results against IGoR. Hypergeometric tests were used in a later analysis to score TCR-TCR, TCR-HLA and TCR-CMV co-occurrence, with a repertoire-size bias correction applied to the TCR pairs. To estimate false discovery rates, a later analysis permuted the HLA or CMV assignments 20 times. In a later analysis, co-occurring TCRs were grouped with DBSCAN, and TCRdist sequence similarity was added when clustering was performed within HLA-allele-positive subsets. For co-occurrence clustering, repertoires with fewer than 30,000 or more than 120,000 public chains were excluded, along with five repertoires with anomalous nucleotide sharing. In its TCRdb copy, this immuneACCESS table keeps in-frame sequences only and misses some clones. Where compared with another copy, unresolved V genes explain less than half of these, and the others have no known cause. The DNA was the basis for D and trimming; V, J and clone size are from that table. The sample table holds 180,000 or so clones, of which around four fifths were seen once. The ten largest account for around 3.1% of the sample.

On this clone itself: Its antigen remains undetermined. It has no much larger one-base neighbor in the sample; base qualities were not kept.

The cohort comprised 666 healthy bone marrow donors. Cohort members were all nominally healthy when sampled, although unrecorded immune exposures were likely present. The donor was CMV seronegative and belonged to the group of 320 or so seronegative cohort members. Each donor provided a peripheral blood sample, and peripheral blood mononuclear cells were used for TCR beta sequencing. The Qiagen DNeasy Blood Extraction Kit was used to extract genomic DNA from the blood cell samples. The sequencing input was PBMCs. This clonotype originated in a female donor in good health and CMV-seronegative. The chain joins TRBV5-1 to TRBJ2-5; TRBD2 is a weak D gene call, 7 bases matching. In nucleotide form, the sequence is TGCGCCAGCAGCTTGGTCTCTTTGGCGGGGGCCTACCAAGAGACCCAGTACTTC. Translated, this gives CASSLVSLAGAYQETQYF. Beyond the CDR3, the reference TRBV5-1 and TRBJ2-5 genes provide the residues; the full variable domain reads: KAGVTQTPRYLIKTRGQQVTLSCSPISGHRSVSWYQQTPGQGLQFLFEYFSETQRNKGNFPGRFSGRQFSNSRSEMNVSTLELGDSALYLCASSLVSLAGAYQETQYFGPGTRLLVL.